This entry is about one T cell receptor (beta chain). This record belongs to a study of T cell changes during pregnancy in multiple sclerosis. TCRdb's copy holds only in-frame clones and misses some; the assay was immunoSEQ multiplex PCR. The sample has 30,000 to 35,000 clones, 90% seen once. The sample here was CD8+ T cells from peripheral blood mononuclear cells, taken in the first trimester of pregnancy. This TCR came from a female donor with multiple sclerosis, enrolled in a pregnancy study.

CDR3 in amino acids: CASSFTRPIYNEQFF. The CDR3 coding sequence is TGTGCCAGCAGTTTTACGCGTCCTATTTACAATGAGCAGTTCTTC. This sequence joins TRBV6-6 and TRBJ2-1; D call uncertain. The CDR3 extends over 15 amino acids. Germline V lookup: CDR1 MNHNY, CDR2 SVGAGI (reference sequence). V shed 4 bases and J shed 4 bases, with 14 bases lying between them.